This T cell receptor (beta chain) appears in the sequencing data of a study of T cell responses to AZD1222 COVID-19 vaccine. The CDR3 sequence is 18 residues long. Germline lookup yields CDR1 ENHRY and CDR2 SYGVKD. V was clipped by 0 bases and J by 0 bases, with 15 bases between them. Sequencing used immunoSEQ multiplex PCR; TCRdb keeps in-frame clones, though not all of them. The sample records some 200,000 clones, roughly 91% being singletons. This TCR derives from an adult in good health. This chain uses TRBV10-3 with TRBJ2-4; perhaps TRBD2 as D (6 bases). The sample was peripheral blood, taken on day 0 of MenACWY control vaccination. The CDR3, as DNA: TGTGCCATCAGTGAGTCGACGGGGCGGGGAGTAGCCAAAAACATTCAGTACTTC. This gives the protein CAISESTGRGVAKNIQYF.